Following are 5 T cell receptor delta chains from one sample sequenced in a study of gammadelta T cells in human blood. TCRdb used CATT to re-call clones from the RT-PCR reads. There are over 1,500 delta-chain clones in the sample; approximately 2.8% occur only once, and more than 20% lies in the top ten. The sequencing input was Vgamma9Vdelta2 gamma-delta T cells from fetal blood. The origin of the receptors is a human fetus.

Remarks on this clone: This sequence may be a read error, since a much larger clone differs from it by one base. The identical CDR3 is also encoded by other nucleotide sequences in the sample. This chain connects TRDV2 to TRDJ3, with 8 bases fitting TRDD3. The germline V gene has CDR1 GEAIGNYY and CDR2 EKD. CDR3 length: 18 residues. Unmatched junction bases numbered 3, after V lost 0 bases and J lost 0 bases. Here the CDR3 reads CACDTVWGSSWDTRQMFF. The CDR3 DNA reads TGTGCCTGTGACACCGTCTGGGGGAGCTCCTGGGACACCCGACAGATGTTTTTC.

This clone occurred a few times. The sample carries other DNA sequences with the same CDR3. V usage is TRDV2 and J usage is TRDJ1; unclear D gene. The CDR3 spans 14 residues. V lost 0 bases and J lost 0, with 7 bases in between. CDR1 is GEAIGNYY and CDR2 is EKD in the germline V gene. As DNA, the CDR3 is TGTGCCTGTGACACCGTTGGGTACACCGATAAACTCATCTTT. Protein sequence: CACDTVGYTDKLIF.

This clone counts as medium-sized. The rearrangement joins TRDV2 to TRDJ3; perhaps TRDD3 as D (5 bases). This CDR3 contains 17 residues. The germline V and J ends were trimmed by 3 bases and 2 bases, with 13 bases remaining between them. Germline V CDR1 and CDR2: GEAIGNYY, EKD. CDR3 nucleotide sequence: TGTGCCTGTGACTTACTGGAGCGCCCCTGGGACACCCGACAGATGTTTTTC. Amino acid sequence: CACDLLERPWDTRQMFF.

This sequence joins TRDV2 and TRDJ3; 9 nucleotides align to TRDD3. CDR1 is GEAIGNYY and CDR2 is EKD in the germline V gene. V trimming: 0 bases; J trimming: 0 bases; junction bases outside the gene matches: 5. This CDR3 has 19 amino acids. For the CDR3, the DNA is TGTGCCTGTGACACCGTGGGGGATAGGAGCTCCTGGGACACCCGACAGATGTTTTTC. Protein: CACDTVGDRSSWDTRQMFF.

Regarding this clone: It may be a read error: a sequence one base away is much more abundant. Other DNA sequences from this sample encode an identical CDR3 as well. The V gene is TRDV2, the J gene TRDJ2; 10 bases map to TRDD3. V shed 4 bases, J shed 5 bases, and the junction held 3 bases outside the gene matches. CDR1 is GEAIGNYY, CDR2 EKD, per germline. The CDR3 length is 14 residues. CDR3 bases: TGTGCCTGTGATCTACTGGGGGATACAGCACAACTCTTCTTT. This sequence encodes CACDLLGDTAQLFF.